These 15 T cell receptor beta chains were sequenced from one sample in a study of cytomegalovirus exposure and HLA in healthy donors. This table comes from immunoSEQ multiplex PCR, and its TCRdb copy is limited to in-frame clones, with some not included. The table lists 150,000 to 200,000 clones, about 86% of them singletons. Source material: PBMCs. The source of these receptors is a woman between 18 and 29 years old in good health and CMV-seropositive.

The gene calls are TRBV5-6 and TRBJ2-7, with TRBD2 matching over 7 bases. The CDR3 is 17 amino acids. CDR1 and CDR2 from the germline V gene are SGHDT and YYEEEE. V was pared by 3 bases and J by 3 bases, with 15 bases of the junction left unmatched. This CDR3 is CASSYSGTTFLLYEQYF. In nucleotides, the CDR3 is TGTGCCAGCAGCTACTCCGGGACTACCTTTCTGCTCTACGAGCAGTACTTC.

The chain carries TRBV7-9 and TRBJ2-7, with 8 bases that match TRBD2. After removal of 4 bases from V and 2 bases from J, the junction contained 10 bases not matched to a gene. The CDR3 consists of 16 residues. Looked up from germline, CDR1 is SEHNR and CDR2 is FQNEAQ (reference sequence). The DNA of the CDR3 is TGTGCCAGCAGCTCCCCCCGGGAGGGGGTTCCCTACGAGCAGTACTTC. Translation: CASSSPREGVPYEQYF.

This chain uses TRBV7-3 with TRBJ2-7; TRBD1 aligns across 9 bases. Germline CDR1 reads SGHTA; CDR2 reads FQGTGA. This CDR3 region has 15 residues. The V gene end was trimmed by 6 bases and the J gene end by 5 bases; junction bases not matched to a gene: 11. DNA of the CDR3: TGTGCCAGCAGGTTGATTTGGGACAGGGTGGACGAGCAGTACTTC. It codes for CASRLIWDRVDEQYF.

The chain combines TRBV5-1 with TRBJ1-6, with D possibly being TRBD1 (6 bases). The germline V gene has CDR1 SGHRS and CDR2 YFSETQ. The CDR3 contains 16 residues. V was trimmed by 5 bases and J by 5 bases, leaving 17 bases between them. As DNA, the CDR3 is TGCGCCAGCAGAGACTATCGGGGACAAGATAATTCACCCCTCCACTTT. Translation gives CASRDYRGQDNSPLHF.

V and J are TRBV7-9 and TRBJ2-1; a weak D match, TRBD2 (6 bases). CDR1 and CDR2 from the germline V gene are SEHNR and FQNEAQ (reference sequence). V lost 4 bases to trimming and J lost 6 bases, with 19 bases between them. The CDR3 has 16 amino acids. CDR3 loop: CASSSTVGQAGNEQFF. The CDR3 DNA is TGTGCCAGCAGCTCTACAGTGGGGCAAGCGGGCAATGAGCAGTTCTTC.

This chain links TRBV6-1 with TRBJ2-5; 8 nucleotides agree with TRBD1. The CDR3 has 15 residues. Unmatched junction bases numbered 8, after V lost 6 bases and J lost 2 bases. Germline-derived CDR1 and CDR2 are MNHNS and SASEGT. CDR3 loop: CASRRDRRSQETQYF. CDR3 bases: TGTGCCAGCAGGAGGGACAGGAGATCACAAGAGACCCAGTACTTC.

This chain uses TRBV7-9 with TRBJ1-4; 7 nucleotides agree with TRBD1. The trim removed 1 base at V and 14 bases at J, leaving 7 bases unmatched. The CDR3 length is 13 residues. Germline CDR1 is SEHNR and CDR2 is FQNEAQ (reference sequence). CDR3 nucleotides: TGTGCCAGCAGCTTAGACTTTGACAGGGACCTGTTTTTT. Its translation is CASSLDFDRDLFF.

J is TRBJ2-1 and V is TRBV6-4; 10 nucleotides match TRBD1. The trim removed 0 bases at V and 6 bases at J, leaving 5 bases unmatched. The CDR3 runs 16 residues. Germline loops: CDR1 MRHNA, CDR2 SNTAGT. The CDR3, as DNA: TGTGCCAGCAGTGACTCTGGGACAGGGGACGTCAATGAGCAGTTCTTC. Translated, it gives CASSDSGTGDVNEQFF.

CDR3: CASSEFRGNTEAFF. Here the CDR3 DNA reads TGTGCCAGCAGTGAGTTTCGCGGTAACACTGAAGCTTTCTTT. This rearrangement joins TRBV2 to TRBJ1-1; D not resolved. This CDR3 is 14 amino acids long. CDR1 and CDR2 from the germline V gene are SNHLY and FYNNEI. V lost 3 bases and J lost 2, with 10 bases in between.

The V call is TRBV4-3, the J call TRBJ2-1; 10 nucleotides line up with TRBD1. Germline V gene data show CDR1 as LGHNA and CDR2 as YSLEER. The CDR3 has 18 residues. With 4 bases clipped from V and 8 bases from J, the junction kept 17 bases outside the gene matches. Written as DNA, the CDR3 is TGCGCCAGCAGCCGGGGACAGGGGCGCGGCGTAGGGATCGATGAGCAGTTCTTC. Translated, it gives CASSRGQGRGVGIDEQFF.

This sequence joins TRBV4-2 and TRBJ1-1; D possibly corresponds to TRBD1 (5 bases). CDR3 length equals 14 residues. The V and J ends lost 0 bases and 4 bases respectively, with 9 bases between them. Germline values: CDR1 LGHNA, CDR2 YNFKEQ. The CDR3 loop reads CASSQDLGGTEAFF. The CDR3 region has the DNA TGTGCCAGCAGCCAAGATTTGGGGGGCACTGAAGCTTTCTTT.

CDR3 in DNA: TGCGCCAGCAGCTTGCAAGGCAGGGGACATACGAACACTGAAGCTTTCTTT. Translation gives CASSLQGRGHTNTEAFF. The rearrangement uses TRBV5-1 and TRBJ1-1; TRBD1 is a possible D gene (6 bases). The V and J ends lost 1 base and 1 base respectively, with 17 bases between them. The germline gives CDR1 SGHRS, CDR2 YFSETQ. CDR3 size: 17 residues.

This clone was seen just once. The gene calls are TRBV19 and TRBJ1-1; D may be TRBD1 (6 bases). The V end lost 8 bases, the J end lost 5 bases, and 12 bases lay between the germline ends. Germline V lookup: CDR1 LNHDA, CDR2 SQIVND (reference sequence). This CDR3 region has 12 residues. For the CDR3, the DNA is TGTGCCAGTCGCCGAGGACAGACTGAAGCTTTCTTT. Its protein is CASRRGQTEAFF.

This clone was seen a few times. The chain links TRBV7-8 to TRBJ2-3; 13 positions agree with TRBD2. This CDR3 has 16 amino acids. The germline V gene encodes CDR1 SGHVS and CDR2 FQNEAQ. V trimming: 4 bases; J trimming: 6 bases; junction bases outside the gene matches: 7. The CDR3: CASSSGLAGAGDTQYF. CDR3 bases: TGTGCCAGCAGCTCTGGACTAGCGGGGGCTGGGGATACGCAGTATTTT.

The rearrangement joins TRBV9 to TRBJ1-1, with TRBD1 identical over 7 bases. There are 16 residues in the CDR3. CDR1 is SGDLS and CDR2 is YYNGEE in the germline V gene. The J segment lost 1 base and the V segment lost 0 bases, leaving 6 bases of the junction unmatched. The CDR3 nucleotides are TGTGCCAGCAGCGTAGTTGAGACAGGGAGGAACACTGAAGCTTTCTTT. This translates into CASSVVETGRNTEAFF.